This TCR beta chain was captured in a study of vaccination and CD4 T cells after COVID-19. Regarding treatment: roughly 10-day PBMC culture with coronavirus spike peptide pools or control peptides (ViraFEST assay). The unexposed donor's CD4+ T cells were collected before the COVID-19 pandemic (2011-2018). This clonotype was seen only a few times. Its target is not known. Findings and caveats of the study: Looking at convalescent patients, 304 of their 307 vaccine-specific clones were spike mono-reactive.

Oncomine TCR Beta short-read sequencing was applied to DNA from cultured CD4+ T cells. The genomic DNA was obtained from cultured CD4+ T cells by extraction with the QIAamp micro DNA kit. MiXCR, applied by TCRdb to the PCR reads, yields one record per CDR3 protein. The data show 7,000 to 9,000 distinct CDR3 sequences, 25% to 35% seen once. CDR3 length: 15 amino acids. From germline, CDR1 is SGHAT and CDR2 FQNNGV. V dropped 2 bases and J dropped 10 bases, with 15 bases sitting between them. The sequence was collected from a human donor in good health. This rearrangement joins TRBV11-2 to TRBJ1-6; D remains ambiguous. The specimen sequenced was CD4+ T cells from blood, cultured in vitro. The CDR3, as DNA: TGTGCCAGCAGCTTACGTAGCGGGCTAGTGTCACCCCTCCACTTT. As protein: CASSLRSGLVSPLHF. The full variable domain, completed using reference TRBV11-2 and TRBJ1-6, is EAGVAQSPRYKIIEKRQSVAFWCNPISGHATLYWYQQILGQGPKLLIQFQNNGVVDDSQLPKDRFSAERLKGVDSTLKIQPAKLEDSAVYLCASSLRSGLVSPLHFGNGTRLTVT.